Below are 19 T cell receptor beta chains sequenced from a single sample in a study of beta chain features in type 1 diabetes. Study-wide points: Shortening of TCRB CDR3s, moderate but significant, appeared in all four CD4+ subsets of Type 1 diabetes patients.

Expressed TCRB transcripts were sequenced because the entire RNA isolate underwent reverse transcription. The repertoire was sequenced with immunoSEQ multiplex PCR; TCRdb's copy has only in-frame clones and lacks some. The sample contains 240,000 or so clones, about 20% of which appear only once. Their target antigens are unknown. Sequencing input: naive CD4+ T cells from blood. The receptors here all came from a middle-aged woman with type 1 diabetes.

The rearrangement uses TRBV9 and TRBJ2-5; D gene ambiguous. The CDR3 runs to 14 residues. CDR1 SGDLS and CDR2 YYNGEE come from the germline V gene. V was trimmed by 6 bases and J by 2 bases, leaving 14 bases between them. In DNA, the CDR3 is TGTGCCAGCACCAGATACGACTCTCAAGAGACCCAGTACTTC. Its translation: CASTRYDSQETQYF. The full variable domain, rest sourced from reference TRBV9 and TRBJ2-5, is DSGVTQTPKHLITATGQRVTLRCSPRSGDLSVYWYQQSLDQGLQFLIQYYNGEERAKGNILERFSAQQFPDLHSELNLSSLELGDSALYFCASTRYDSQETQYFGPGTRLLVL.

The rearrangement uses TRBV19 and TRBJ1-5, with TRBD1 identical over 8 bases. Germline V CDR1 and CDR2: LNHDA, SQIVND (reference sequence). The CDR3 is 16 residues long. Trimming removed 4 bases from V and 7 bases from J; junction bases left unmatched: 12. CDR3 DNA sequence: TGTGCCAGTAGTAGCCGAGGGCAGGGGGCAGACCAGCCCCAGCATTTT. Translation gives CASSSRGQGADQPQHF. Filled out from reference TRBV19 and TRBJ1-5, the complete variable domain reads DGGITQSPKYLFRKEGQNVTLSCEQNLNHDAMYWYRQDPGQGLRLIYYSQIVNDFQKGDIAEGYSVSREKKESFPLTVTSAQKNPTAFYLCASSSRGQGADQPQHFGDGTRLSIL.

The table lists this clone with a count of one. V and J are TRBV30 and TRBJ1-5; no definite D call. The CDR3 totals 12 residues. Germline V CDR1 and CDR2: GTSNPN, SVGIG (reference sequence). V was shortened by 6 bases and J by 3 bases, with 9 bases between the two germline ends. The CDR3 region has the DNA TGTGCCTGCACAGCCCCCAATCAGCCCCAGCATTTT. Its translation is CACTAPNQPQHF.

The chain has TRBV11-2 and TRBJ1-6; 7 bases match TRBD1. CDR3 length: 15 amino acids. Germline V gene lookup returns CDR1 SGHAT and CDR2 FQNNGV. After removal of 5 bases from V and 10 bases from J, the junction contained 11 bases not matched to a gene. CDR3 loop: CASSPGQGEASPLHF. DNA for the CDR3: TGTGCCAGCAGCCCAGGGCAGGGGGAAGCATCACCCCTCCACTTT.

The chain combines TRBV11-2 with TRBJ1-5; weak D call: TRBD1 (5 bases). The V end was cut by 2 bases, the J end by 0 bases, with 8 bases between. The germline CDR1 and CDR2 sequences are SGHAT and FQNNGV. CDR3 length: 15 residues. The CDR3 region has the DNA TGTGCCAGCAGCTTAACAGGCTCTAGCAATCAGCCCCAGCATTTT. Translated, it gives CASSLTGSSNQPQHF.

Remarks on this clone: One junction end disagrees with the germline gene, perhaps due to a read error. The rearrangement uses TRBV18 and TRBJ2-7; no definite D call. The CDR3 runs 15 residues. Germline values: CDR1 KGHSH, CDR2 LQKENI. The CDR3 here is CASSPRELALYERYF. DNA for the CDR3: TGTGCCAGCTCACCACGTGAACTTGCACTCTACGAGCGGTACTTC. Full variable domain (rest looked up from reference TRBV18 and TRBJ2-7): NAGVMQNPRHLVRRRGQEARLRCSPMKGHSHVYWYRQLPEEGLKFMVYLQKENIIDESGMPKERFSAEFPKEGPSILRIQQVVRGDSAAYFCASSPRELALYERYFGPGTRLTVT.

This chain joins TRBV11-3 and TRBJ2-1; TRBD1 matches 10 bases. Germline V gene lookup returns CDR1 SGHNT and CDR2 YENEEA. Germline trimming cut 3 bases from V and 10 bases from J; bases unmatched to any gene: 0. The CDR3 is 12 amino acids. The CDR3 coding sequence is TGTGCCAGCAGCTTGGGACAGGGGGAGCAGTTCTTC. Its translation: CASSLGQGEQFF.

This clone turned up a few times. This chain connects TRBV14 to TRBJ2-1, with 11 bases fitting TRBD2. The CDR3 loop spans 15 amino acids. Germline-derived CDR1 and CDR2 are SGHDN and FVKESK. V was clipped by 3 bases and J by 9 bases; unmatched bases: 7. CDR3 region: CASSHSGRVGSEQFF. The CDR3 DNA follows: TGTGCCAGCAGCCATAGCGGGAGGGTCGGCAGTGAGCAGTTCTTC. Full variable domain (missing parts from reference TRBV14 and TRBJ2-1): EAGVTQFPSHSVIEKGQTVTLRCDPISGHDNLYWYRRVMGKEIKFLLHFVKESKQDESGMPNNRFLAERTGGTYSTLKVQPAELEDSGVYFCASSHSGRVGSEQFFGPGTRLTVL.

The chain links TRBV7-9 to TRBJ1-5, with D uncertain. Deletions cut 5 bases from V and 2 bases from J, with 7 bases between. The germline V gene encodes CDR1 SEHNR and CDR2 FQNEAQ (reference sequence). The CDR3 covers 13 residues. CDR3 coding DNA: TGTGCCAGCAGCCGTGCGGGCAATCAGCCCCAGCATTTT. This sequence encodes CASSRAGNQPQHF. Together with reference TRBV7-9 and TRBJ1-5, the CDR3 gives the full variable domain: DTGVSQNPRHKITKRGQNVTFRCDPISEHNRLYWYRQTLGQGPEFLTYFQNEAQLEKSRLLSDRFSAERPKGSFSTLEIQRTEQGDSAMYLCASSRAGNQPQHFGDGTRLSIL.

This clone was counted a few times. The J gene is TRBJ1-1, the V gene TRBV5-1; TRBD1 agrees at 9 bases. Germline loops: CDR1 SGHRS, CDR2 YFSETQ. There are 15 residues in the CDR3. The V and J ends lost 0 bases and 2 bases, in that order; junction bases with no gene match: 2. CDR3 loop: CASSLEGQGNTEAFF. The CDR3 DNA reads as TGCGCCAGCAGCTTGGAGGGACAGGGTAACACTGAAGCTTTCTTT.

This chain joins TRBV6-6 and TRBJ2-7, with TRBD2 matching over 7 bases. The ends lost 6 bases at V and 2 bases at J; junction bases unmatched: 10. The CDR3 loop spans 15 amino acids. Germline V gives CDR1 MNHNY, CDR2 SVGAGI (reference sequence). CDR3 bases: TGTGCCAGCAGGCCACCGGGACTACAAACCTACGAGCAGTACTTC. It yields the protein CASRPPGLQTYEQYF.

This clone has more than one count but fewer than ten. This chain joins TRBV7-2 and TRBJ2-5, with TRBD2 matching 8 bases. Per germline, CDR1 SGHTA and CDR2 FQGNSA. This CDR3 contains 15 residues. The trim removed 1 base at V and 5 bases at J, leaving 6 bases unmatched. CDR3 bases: TGTGCCAGCAGCTTAGTGACGGGAGGGCCGGAGACCCAGTACTTC. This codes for CASSLVTGGPETQYF.

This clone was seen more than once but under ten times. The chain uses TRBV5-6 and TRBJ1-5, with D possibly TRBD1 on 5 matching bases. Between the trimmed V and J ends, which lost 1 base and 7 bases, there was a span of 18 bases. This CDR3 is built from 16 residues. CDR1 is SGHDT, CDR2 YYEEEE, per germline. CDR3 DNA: TGTGCCAGCAGCTTGTCCAATCAGGGAAGGAAGCAGCCCCAGCATTTT. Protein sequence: CASSLSNQGRKQPQHF.

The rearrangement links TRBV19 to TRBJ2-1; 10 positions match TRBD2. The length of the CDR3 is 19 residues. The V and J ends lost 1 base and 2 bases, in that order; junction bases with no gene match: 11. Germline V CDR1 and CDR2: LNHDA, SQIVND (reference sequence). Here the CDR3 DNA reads TGTGCCAGTAGTATAGTGGGGCTAGCGGGAGCTGGAACCTACAATGAGCAGTTCTTC. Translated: CASSIVGLAGAGTYNEQFF.

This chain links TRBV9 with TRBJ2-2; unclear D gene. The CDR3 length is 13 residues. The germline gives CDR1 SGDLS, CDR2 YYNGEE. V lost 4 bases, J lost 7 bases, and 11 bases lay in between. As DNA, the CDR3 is TGTGCCAGCAGCCATGACTTAAGCGGGGAGCTGTTTTTT. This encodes CASSHDLSGELFF.

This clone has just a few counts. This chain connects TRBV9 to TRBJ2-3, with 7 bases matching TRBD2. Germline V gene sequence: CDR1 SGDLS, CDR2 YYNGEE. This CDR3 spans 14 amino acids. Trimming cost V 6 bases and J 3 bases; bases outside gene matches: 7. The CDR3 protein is CASTHPGLTDTQYF. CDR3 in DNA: TGTGCCAGCACCCATCCGGGACTAACAGATACGCAGTATTTT.

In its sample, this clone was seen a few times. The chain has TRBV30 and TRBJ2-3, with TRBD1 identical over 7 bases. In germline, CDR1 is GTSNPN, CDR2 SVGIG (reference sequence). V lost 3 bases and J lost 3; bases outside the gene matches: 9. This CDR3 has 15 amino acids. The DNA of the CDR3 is TGTGCCTGGAGGCAGGGGGTAGCCGGGACAGATACGCAGTATTTT. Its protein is CAWRQGVAGTDTQYF.

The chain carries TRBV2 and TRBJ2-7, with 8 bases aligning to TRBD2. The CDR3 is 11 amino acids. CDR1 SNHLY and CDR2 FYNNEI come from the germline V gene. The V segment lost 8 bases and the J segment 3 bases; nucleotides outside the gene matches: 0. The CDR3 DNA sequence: TGTGCCAGCGGGACTAGCTACGAGCAGTACTTC. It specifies CASGTSYEQYF.

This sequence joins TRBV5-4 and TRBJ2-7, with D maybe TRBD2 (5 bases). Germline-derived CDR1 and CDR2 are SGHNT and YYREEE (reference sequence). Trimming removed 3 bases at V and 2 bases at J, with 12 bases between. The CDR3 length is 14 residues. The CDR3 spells CASSSPGKPYEQYF. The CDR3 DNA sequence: TGTGCCAGCAGCTCACCGGGAAAACCCTACGAGCAGTACTTC.